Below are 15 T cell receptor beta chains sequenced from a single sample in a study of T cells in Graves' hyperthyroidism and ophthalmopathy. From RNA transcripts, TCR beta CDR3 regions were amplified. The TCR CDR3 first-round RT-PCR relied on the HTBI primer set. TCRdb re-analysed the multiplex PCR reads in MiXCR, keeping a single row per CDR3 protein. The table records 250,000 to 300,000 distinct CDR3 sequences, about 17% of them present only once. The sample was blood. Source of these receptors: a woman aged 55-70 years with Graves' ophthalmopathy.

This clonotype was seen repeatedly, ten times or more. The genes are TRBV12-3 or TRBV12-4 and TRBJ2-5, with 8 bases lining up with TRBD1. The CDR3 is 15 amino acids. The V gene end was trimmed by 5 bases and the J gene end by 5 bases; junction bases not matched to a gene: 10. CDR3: CASSTQQGGGETQYF. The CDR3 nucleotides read TGTGCCAGCAGTACTCAACAGGGGGGCGGGGAGACCCAGTACTTC.

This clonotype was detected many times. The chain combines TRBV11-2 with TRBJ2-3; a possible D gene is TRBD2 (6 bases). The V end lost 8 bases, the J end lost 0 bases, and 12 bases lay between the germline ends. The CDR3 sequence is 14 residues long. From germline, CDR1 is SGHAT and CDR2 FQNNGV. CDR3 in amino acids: CASGLATSTDTQYF. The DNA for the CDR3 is TGTGCCAGCGGGCTAGCGACTAGCACAGATACGCAGTATTTT.

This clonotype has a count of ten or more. Written as DNA, the CDR3 is TGCAGTGCTAGAGTTACTCCTCACGGGAGTAGGGCCTACAATGAGCAGTTCTTC. Residues: CSARVTPHGSRAYNEQFF. J is TRBJ2-1 and V is TRBV20-1, with D possibly matching TRBD2 (6 bases). The CDR3 spans 18 residues. Trimming took off 1 base at V and 2 bases at J, with 21 bases between the two ends. Looked up from germline, CDR1 is DFQATT and CDR2 is SNEGSKA (reference sequence).

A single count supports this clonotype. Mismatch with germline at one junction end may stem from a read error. For the CDR3, the DNA is TGTGCCAGCAGCCAAGCGGGACCTCGCTCTCGAAACACCATATATTTT. It codes for CASSQAGPRSRNTIYF. The chain is built from TRBV3-1 and TRBJ1-3; D may be TRBD1 (5 bases). This CDR3 comprises 16 residues. From germline, CDR1 is LGHDT and CDR2 YNNKEL (reference sequence).

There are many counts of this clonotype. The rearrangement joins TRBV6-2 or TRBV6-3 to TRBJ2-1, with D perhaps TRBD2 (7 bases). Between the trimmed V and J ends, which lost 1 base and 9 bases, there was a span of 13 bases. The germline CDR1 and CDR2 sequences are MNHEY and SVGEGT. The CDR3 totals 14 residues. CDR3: CASSYYGGPSEQFF. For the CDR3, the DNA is TGTGCCAGCAGTTACTACGGGGGGCCTAGTGAGCAGTTCTTC.

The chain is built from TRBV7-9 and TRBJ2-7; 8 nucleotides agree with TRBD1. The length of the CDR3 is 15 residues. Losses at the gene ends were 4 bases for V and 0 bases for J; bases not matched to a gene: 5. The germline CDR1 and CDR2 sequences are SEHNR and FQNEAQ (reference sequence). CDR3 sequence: CASSSPGQVSYEQYF. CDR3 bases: TGTGCCAGCAGCTCACCGGGACAGGTCTCCTACGAGCAGTACTTC.

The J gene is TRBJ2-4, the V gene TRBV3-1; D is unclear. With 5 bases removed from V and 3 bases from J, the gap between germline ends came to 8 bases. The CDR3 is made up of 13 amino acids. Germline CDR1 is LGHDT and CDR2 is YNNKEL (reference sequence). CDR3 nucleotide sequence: TGTGCCAGCAGCAGAGGAGTCAAAAACATTCAGTACTTC. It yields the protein CASSRGVKNIQYF.

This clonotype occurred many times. CDR3: CASSQGPYEAFF. CDR3 DNA sequence: TGTGCCAGCAGCCAAGGACCGTATGAAGCTTTCTTT. The gene calls are TRBV5-6 and TRBJ1-1; D uncertain. The V and J ends lost 4 bases and 7 bases respectively, with 11 bases between them. This CDR3 is built from 12 residues. CDR1 and CDR2 from the germline V gene are SGHDT and YYEEEE.

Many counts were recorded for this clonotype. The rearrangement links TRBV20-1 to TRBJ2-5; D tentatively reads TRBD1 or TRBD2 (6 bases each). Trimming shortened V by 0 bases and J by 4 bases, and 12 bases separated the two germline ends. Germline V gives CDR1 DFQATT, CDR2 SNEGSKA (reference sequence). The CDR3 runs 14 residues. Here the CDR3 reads CSARDRETGETQYF. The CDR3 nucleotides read TGCAGTGCTAGAGATCGGGAGACAGGAGAGACCCAGTACTTC.

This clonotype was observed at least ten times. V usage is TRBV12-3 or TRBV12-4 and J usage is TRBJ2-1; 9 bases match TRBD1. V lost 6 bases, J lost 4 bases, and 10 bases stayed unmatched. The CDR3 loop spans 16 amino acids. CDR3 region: CASSRYRDRVYNEQFF. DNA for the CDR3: TGTGCCAGCAGCCGCTACCGGGACAGGGTTTACAATGAGCAGTTCTTC.

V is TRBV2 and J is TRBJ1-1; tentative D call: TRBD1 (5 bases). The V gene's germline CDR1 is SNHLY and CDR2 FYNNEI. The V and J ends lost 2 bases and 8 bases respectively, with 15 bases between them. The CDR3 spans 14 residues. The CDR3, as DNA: TGTGCCAGCAGTGAAATGGGGGGAGGCTCCGAAGCTTTCTTT. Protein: CASSEMGGGSEAFF.

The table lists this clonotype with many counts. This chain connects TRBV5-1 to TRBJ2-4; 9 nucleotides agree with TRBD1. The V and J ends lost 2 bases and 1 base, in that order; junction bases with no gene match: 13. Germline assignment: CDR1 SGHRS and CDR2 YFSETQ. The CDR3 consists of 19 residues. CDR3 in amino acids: CASSFGRRTGVSAKNIQYF. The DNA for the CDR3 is TGCGCCAGCAGCTTTGGGAGAAGGACAGGGGTTTCGGCCAAAAACATTCAGTACTTC.

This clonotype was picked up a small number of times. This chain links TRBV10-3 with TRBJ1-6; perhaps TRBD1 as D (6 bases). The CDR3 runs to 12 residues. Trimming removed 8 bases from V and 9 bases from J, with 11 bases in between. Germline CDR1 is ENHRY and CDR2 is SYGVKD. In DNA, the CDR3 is TGTGCCATCCGGGACAACTTTTCACCCCTCCACTTT. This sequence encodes CAIRDNFSPLHF.

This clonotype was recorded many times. In DNA form, the CDR3 reads TGTGCCAGCAGTTTATTCGGAGCGGCTAGCACAGATACGCAGTATTTT. Amino acids: CASSLFGAASTDTQYF. J is TRBJ2-3 and V is TRBV28, with a possible D match to TRBD2 (5 bases). This CDR3 spans 16 amino acids. Between the trimmed V and J ends, which lost 1 base and 0 bases, there was a span of 11 bases. Germline-derived CDR1 and CDR2 are MDHEN and SYDVKM.

The CDR3 DNA reads TGTGCCAGCAGGACTAGCGGGTTGTCCAATGAGCAGTTCTTC. This translates into CASRTSGLSNEQFF. The chain joins TRBV28 to TRBJ2-1, with 10 bases matching TRBD2. Trimming took 6 bases from V and 6 from J; bases not matched to a gene: 5. This CDR3 has 14 amino acids. Germline-derived CDR1 and CDR2 are MDHEN and SYDVKM. The full variable domain, in which reference TRBV28 and TRBJ2-1 provide the parts outside the CDR3, is DVKVTQSSRYLVKRTGEKVFLECVQDMDHENMFWYRQDPGLGLRLIYFSYDVKMKEKGDIPEGYSVSREKKERFSLILESASTNQTSMYLCASRTSGLSNEQFFGPGTRLTVL.